What follows are 8 T cell receptor beta chains derived from one specimen sequenced in a study of siplizumab effects on memory and regulatory T cells. Sequencing used immunoSEQ multiplex PCR; TCRdb keeps in-frame clones, though not all of them. The sample has 90,000 to 120,000 clones; around 90% are singletons. Sequencing was done on a sample of Tregs sorted from blood. These receptors all stem from a human donor in good health.

The chain links TRBV2 to TRBJ2-2, with 10 bases lining up with TRBD1. The CDR3 sequence is 15 residues long. V dropped 5 bases and J dropped 5; count of bases not matched to a gene: 5. Germline V gene sequence: CDR1 SNHLY, CDR2 FYNNEI. As DNA, the CDR3 is TGTGCCAGCAGTTGGGACAGGGGAAGTACCGGGGAGCTGTTTTTT. It specifies CASSWDRGSTGELFF.

The chain links TRBV27 to TRBJ2-7; D is ambiguous. Germline V gene sequence: CDR1 MNHEY, CDR2 SMNVEV (reference sequence). With 5 bases removed from V and 3 bases from J, the gap between germline ends came to 11 bases. The CDR3 totals 13 residues. CDR3 amino acids: CASSKIHRYEQYF. Written as DNA, the CDR3 is TGTGCCAGCAGTAAAATACACCGCTACGAGCAGTACTTC.

This clone occurred once. The chain has TRBV2 and TRBJ2-5, with 7 bases aligning to TRBD2. V shed 6 bases and J 4 bases; nucleotides not matched to a gene: 8. The CDR3 sequence is 14 residues long. Per germline, CDR1 SNHLY and CDR2 FYNNEI. This chain's CDR3 is CASRATSQLETQYF. Written as DNA, the CDR3 is TGTGCCAGCAGGGCGACTAGCCAATTAGAGACCCAGTACTTC.

The V and J genes are TRBV10-1 and TRBJ2-7; TRBD2 matches 9 bases. This CDR3 is built from 14 residues. V dropped 9 bases and J dropped 4; count of bases not matched to a gene: 10. Germline V gene data show CDR1 as WNHNN and CDR2 as SYGVQD (reference sequence). Here the CDR3 DNA reads TGCGCCAGGTCACGGAGCGGGAGGATGTACGAGCAGTACTTC. It is translated as CARSRSGRMYEQYF.

The J gene is TRBJ2-3, the V gene TRBV2; 13 bases align to TRBD2. Trimming took 6 bases from V and 0 from J; bases not matched to a gene: 6. Looked up from germline, CDR1 is SNHLY and CDR2 is FYNNEI. This CDR3 spans 17 amino acids. DNA for the CDR3: TGTGCCAGCAGAAATCCGGGACTAGCGGGAAGCACAGATACGCAGTATTTT. It encodes CASRNPGLAGSTDTQYF.

CDR3 in amino acids: CASSLEGGYTEAFF. CDR3 bases: TGCGCCAGCAGCTTGGAAGGGGGTTATACTGAAGCTTTCTTT. This chain connects TRBV5-1 to TRBJ1-1; possible D gene TRBD1, 6 bases. Looked up from germline, CDR1 is SGHRS and CDR2 is YFSETQ. V gave up 0 bases and J gave up 5 bases, with 11 bases separating them. This CDR3 is 14 amino acids long.

CDR3: CASSHYYEQYF. The CDR3 DNA reads as TGTGCCAGCAGCCACTACTACGAGCAGTACTTC. The V and J genes are TRBV14 and TRBJ2-7, with D unclear. Trimming removed 3 bases from V and 3 bases from J, with 3 bases in between. This CDR3 contains 11 residues. Germline V lookup: CDR1 SGHDN, CDR2 FVKESK.

This chain joins TRBV9 and TRBJ2-7, with D perhaps being TRBD1 or TRBD2 (5 bases each). Trimming took 3 bases from V and 2 from J, leaving 15 bases between them. The CDR3 consists of 15 residues. The germline CDR1 and CDR2 sequences are SGDLS and YYNGEE. CDR3 sequence reads: CASSEAPGTPYEQYF. In DNA, the CDR3 is TGTGCCAGCAGCGAGGCCCCAGGGACCCCCTACGAGCAGTACTTC.